Listed below are T cell receptor beta chains from one sample, sequenced in a study of blood T cell repertoires in COVID-19. Sequenced by immunoSEQ multiplex PCR; TCRdb stores in-frame clones only, minus some. Of about 200,000 clones in the sample, 85% were seen once. Sequenced material: PBMCs or T cells enriched from blood (not recorded which). These receptors all come from a man in his forties or fifties who had recovered from COVID-19. Both conserved end residues are part of each CDR3. The D gene is left open where the match is weak. Clone size is given for some rows only: seen once, a few or many times, or a class if the clone is expanded.

TRBD2 | TRBJ2-1 | TRBV9 | . | 19 | CASSDPGTSGGDSYNEQFF | TGTGCCAGCAGCGACCCCGGGACTAGCGGGGGCGACTCCTACAATGAGCAGTTCTTC
. | TRBJ2-2 | TRBV12-3/TRBV12-4 | . | 13 | CASSLGGSGELFF | TGTGCCAGCAGTTTAGGAGGGTCCGGGGAGCTGTTTTTT
. | TRBJ1-3 | TRBV5-1 | . | 15 | CASSGSGDSGNTIYF | TGCGCCAGCAGTGGGAGCGGTGATTCTGGAAACACCATATATTTT
TRBD1 | TRBJ1-6 | TRBV2 | once | 16 | CASSLDPQGAGSPLHF | TGTGCCAGCAGTTTGGACCCACAGGGGGCAGGTTCACCCCTCCACTTT
. | TRBJ2-4 | TRBV30 | . | 15 | CAWSIGLAAKNIQYF | TGTGCCTGGAGTATCGGACTGGCAGCCAAAAACATTCAGTACTTC
. | TRBJ1-1 | TRBV30 | . | 12 | CACPSSNTEAFF | TGTGCCTGCCCATCGAGCAACACTGAAGCTTTCTTT
TRBD2 | TRBJ2-7 | TRBV5-8 | . | 17 | CASSSDGLAGNSYEQYF | TGTGCCAGCAGCTCCGACGGTTTAGCGGGAAACTCCTACGAGCAGTACTTC
TRBD2 | TRBJ2-1 | TRBV3-1/TRBV3-2 | . | 14 | CASSRQREPGEQFF | TGTGCCAGCAGCCGACAGCGGGAGCCGGGTGAGCAGTTCTTC
. | TRBJ2-1 | TRBV11-2 | . | 16 | CASSPVRGGSYNEQFF | TGTGCCAGCAGCCCTGTCCGGGGAGGATCCTACAATGAGCAGTTCTTC
TRBD2 | TRBJ2-7 | TRBV5-1 | . | 14 | CASTPGGLAGMQYF | TGCGCCAGCACACCCGGAGGGCTAGCGGGAATGCAGTACTTC
. | TRBJ1-4 | TRBV18 | . | 15 | CASSPPGRVGEKLFF | TGTGCCAGCTCACCACCGGGGAGGGTCGGAGAAAAACTGTTTTTT
TRBD1 | TRBJ2-3 | TRBV29-1 | . | 14 | CSVAPGTGTDTQYF | TGCAGCGTTGCCCCCGGGACAGGGACAGATACGCAGTATTTT
. | TRBJ2-2 | TRBV7-9 | . | 15 | CASSPPDSSTGELFF | TGTGCCAGCAGCCCCCCCGACAGTTCCACCGGGGAGCTGTTTTTT